A selection of T cell receptor beta chains follows, all from one sample in a study of shared clonotypes between healthy human individuals. Assay used: immunoSEQ multiplex PCR; TCRdb lists only in-frame clones, some missing. The sample lists roughly 450,000 clones, around 79% seen once, with 10% to 15% in the top ten. Material: PBMCs. The receptors here all came from a woman in her thirties or forties in good health. Some clones in this sample may be carry-over from other donors' samples. Each CDR3 is given with its conserved first and last residue. D genes are given only for firm matches. Only part of the rows carry a size: once, few, many, or a class if the clone is expanded.

J gene	D gene	clone size	V gene	CDR3 DNA	CDR3 protein
TRBJ1-1	.	.	TRBV11-2	TGTGCCAGCAGCTTAAGGCAGAACACTGAAGCTTTCTTT	CASSLRQNTEAFF
TRBJ2-7	.	.	TRBV4-3	TGCGCCAGCAATAACGGGAAGACCTACGAGCAGTACTTC	CASNNGKTYEQYF
TRBJ2-1	.	many	TRBV4-3	TGCGCCAGCACCCAAGGGGTGGGACCCTACAATGAGCAGTTCTTC	CASTQGVGPYNEQFF
TRBJ1-4	.	.	TRBV18	TGTGCCAGCTCACCACTAGGCAGGGTGGAAAAACTGTTTTTT	CASSPLGRVEKLFF
TRBJ2-2	.	.	TRBV7-3	TGTGCCAGCAGCTTATCAGGCAGGGTCGGCACCGGGGAGCTGTTTTTT	CASSLSGRVGTGELFF
TRBJ1-1	.	once	TRBV19	TGTGCCAGTAGTATTCAGGGACTGAACACTGAAACTTTCTTT	CASSIQGLNTETFF
TRBJ1-5	.	once	TRBV2	TGTGCCAGCAGTGAACTGTCGAGTAGGGTTGGCAATCAGCCCCAGCATTTT	CASSELSSRVGNQPQHF
TRBJ2-7	.	.	TRBV6-7	TGTGCCAGCGCCCCTCGGCAGCCACCTAAGCTCTACGAGCAGTACTTC	CASAPRQPPKLYEQYF
TRBJ2-7	.	.	TRBV6-1	TGTGCCAGCAGTGAAGACTACGAGCAGTACTTC	CASSEDYEQYF
TRBJ2-6	.	.	TRBV5-1	TGCGCCAGCAGCTTTGGGTCTGGGGCCAACGTCCTGACTTTC	CASSFGSGANVLTF
TRBJ2-1	TRBD1	.	TRBV19	TGTGCCAGTAGAAGGACAGGGGTCAATGAGCAGTTCTTC	CASRRTGVNEQFF
TRBJ2-2	TRBD2	.	TRBV11-2	TGTGCCAGCAGCTTGCGTAGCGGGAGTGACACCGGGGAGCTGTTTTTT	CASSLRSGSDTGELFF
TRBJ2-7	TRBD2	.	TRBV11-2	TGTGCCAGCAGCTTACTAGCGGAGACCTACGAGCAGTACTTC	CASSLLAETYEQYF
TRBJ2-1	.	.	TRBV5-4	TGTGCCAGCAGCTCCAAAGGGGGCTCCTACAATGAGCAGTTCTTC	CASSSKGGSYNEQFF
TRBJ2-7	TRBD2	.	TRBV4-3	TGCGCCAGCAGCCAAGTGCTCCCGGGTAGCGGGAGCTACGAGCAGTACTTC	CASSQVLPGSGSYEQYF
TRBJ2-6	.	.	TRBV9	TGTGCCAGCAGCGTCGGGAACTCTGGGGCCAACGTCCTGACTTTC	CASSVGNSGANVLTF
TRBJ2-1	TRBD2	.	TRBV4-2	TGTGCCAGCAGAAGCGGGGGCTACAATGAGCAGTTCTTC	CASRSGGYNEQFF
TRBJ2-1	TRBD2	.	TRBV7-2	TGTGCCAGCAGCTTAGTGGGGACTAGCGGGGAAAATGAGCAGTTCTTC	CASSLVGTSGENEQFF
TRBJ1-5	.	.	TRBV18	TGTGCCAGCTCACCAATTGGGGTACAGGGTCCCAATCAGCCCCAGCATTTT	CASSPIGVQGPNQPQHF
TRBJ1-2	.	.	TRBV5-1	TGCGCCAGCAGCTTGGCGGTGGGAGATGGCTACACCTTC	CASSLAVGDGYTF
TRBJ2-1	TRBD2	.	TRBV11-1	TGTGCCAGCAGCTTTGCCCTACTAGCGGGAGCTATCAATGAGCAGTTCTTC	CASSFALLAGAINEQFF
TRBJ2-3	TRBD1	.	TRBV9	TGTGCCAGCAGCGTAGGGGTCGGGACAGGCACAGATACGCAGTATTTT	CASSVGVGTGTDTQYF
TRBJ2-3	.	.	TRBV6-5	TGTGCCAGCAGCCTACAGGGATGGGGCACAGATACGCAGTATTTT	CASSLQGWGTDTQYF
TRBJ1-2	.	.	TRBV28	TGTGCCAGCAGCACAGGACGGGGGTATCATGGCTACACCTTC	CASSTGRGYHGYTF
TRBJ1-5	.	once	TRBV5-5	TGTGCCAGCAGCCCAAATTCCCTAAACAGGGATTATAGCAATCAGCCCCAGCATTTT	CASSPNSLNRDYSNQPQHF
TRBJ1-1	.	.	TRBV18	TGTGCCAGCTCACCATCAGGACCTGAAGCTTTCTTT	CASSPSGPEAFF
TRBJ2-7	.	.	TRBV11-2	TGTGCCAGCAGCTTAGTCCTAGAGAGCTCCTACGAGCAGTACTTC	CASSLVLESSYEQYF
TRBJ2-7	.	.	TRBV5-1	TGCGCCAGCAGCTTGGTCAGGGCAGATTACGAGCAGTACTTC	CASSLVRADYEQYF
TRBJ1-2	.	.	TRBV28	TGTGCCAGCAGCAACGGGTTGTGGACTAACTATGGCTACACCTTC	CASSNGLWTNYGYTF
TRBJ2-7	TRBD1	.	TRBV15	TGTGCCACCAGCAGCCCCGGGACAGGGAGGTCTAACGAGCAGTACTTC	CATSSPGTGRSNEQYF
TRBJ2-1	TRBD2	few	TRBV10-3	TGTGCCATCAGGGACTTAGCGGGGAGCTCCTACAATGAGCAGTTCTTC	CAIRDLAGSSYNEQFF
TRBJ1-3	TRBD1	.	TRBV30	TGTGCCTGGAGTCGGACAGGGCTATACTCTGGAAACACCATATATTTT	CAWSRTGLYSGNTIYF